This record looks at one TCR beta chain sequence and its context. Antigen: not known. The data were taken from a study of shared clonotypes between healthy human individuals. Study-wide results and caveats: Only a few donors were included, so the genetic and exposure-history diversity represented was limited.

300 ng DNA, roughly 30,000 T cell genomes, went into unsorted PBMC replicate PCRs. Sequencing was performed with immunoSEQ multiplex PCR; in TCRdb, only in-frame clones are kept and a portion is missing. The sample consists of more than 450,000 clones, 79% of them appearing once. The V end lost 6 bases, the J end lost 2 bases, and 14 bases lay between the germline ends. In germline, CDR1 is LNHDA, CDR2 SQIVND (reference sequence). CDR3 length: 14 residues. The receptor was derived from a woman in her forties in good health. Some clones in this sample may be carry-over from other donors' samples. Sequences were obtained from PBMCs. J is TRBJ2-7 and V is TRBV19; D possibly corresponds to TRBD1 (6 bases). In DNA form, the CDR3 reads TGTGCCAGTAGCCCGATACAGGGAGCCTACGAGCAGTACTTC. Protein: CASSPIQGAYEQYF.